One and the same sample provided the 30 T cell receptor beta chains below, sequenced in a study of cytomegalovirus exposure and HLA in healthy donors. PCR employed 60 Vbeta and 13 Jbeta primers. The protocol was immunoSEQ multiplex PCR, while the TCRdb copy is restricted to in-frame clones and leaves out a portion. Found here are under 150,000 clones, around 72% of them singletons; the top ten hold about 4.4%. Sequencing input: PBMCs. These receptors originate from a man in his fifties or sixties in good health and CMV-seropositive.

The rearrangement uses TRBV5-8 and TRBJ1-4; TRBD1 aligns across 8 bases. The CDR3 length is 15 residues. Germline V gene sequence: CDR1 SGHTS, CDR2 YDEGEE. V lost 4 bases, J lost 4 bases, and 6 bases stayed unmatched. The CDR3 bases are TGTGCCAGCAGCCAGGGGGCGCGGATTAATGAAAAACTGTTTTTT. Encoded protein: CASSQGARINEKLFF. The variable domain in full, completed from reference TRBV5-8 and TRBJ1-4, reads EAGVTQSPTHLIKTRGQQATLRCSPISGHTSVYWYQQALGLGLQFLLWYDEGEERNRGNFPPRFSGRQFPNYSSELNVNALELEDSALYLCASSQGARINEKLFFGSGTQLSVL.

The chain joins TRBV27 to TRBJ2-2; D possibly corresponds to TRBD2 (6 bases). The CDR3 covers 14 residues. With 3 bases removed from V and 5 bases from J, the gap between germline ends came to 10 bases. Germline CDR1 is MNHEY and CDR2 is SMNVEV (reference sequence). The CDR3 region is CASSFGGGTGELFF. CDR3 coding DNA: TGTGCCAGCAGTTTTGGGGGAGGTACCGGGGAGCTGTTTTTT.

This clone has a handful of counts. The chain recombines TRBV5-1 with TRBJ2-7; 12 nucleotides align to TRBD1. Germline assignment: CDR1 SGHRS and CDR2 YFSETQ. CDR3 length: 13 amino acids. Trimming removed 3 bases from V and 13 bases from J; junction bases left unmatched: 8. CDR3: CASSSRDRGLEYF. CDR3 nucleotides: TGCGCCAGCAGCTCCCGGGACAGGGGGCTCGAATACTTC.

This clone has just a few counts. This chain uses TRBV5-1 with TRBJ2-7; 8 positions match TRBD1. V shed 4 bases and J 0 bases; nucleotides not matched to a gene: 6. This CDR3 comprises 15 residues. The V gene's germline CDR1 is SGHRS and CDR2 YFSETQ. DNA of the CDR3: TGCGCCAGCAGCGTAAGACAGGGGTCCTCCTACGAGCAGTACTTC. It encodes CASSVRQGSSYEQYF.

The rearrangement links TRBV13 to TRBJ2-5, with a weak D call TRBD2 (7 bases). V was trimmed by 3 bases and J by 5 bases, leaving 13 bases between them. This CDR3 contains 14 residues. Germline assignment: CDR1 PRHDT and CDR2 FYEKMQ (reference sequence). CDR3 protein: CASSFGGGAETQYF. In DNA form, the CDR3 reads TGTGCCAGCAGCTTTGGTGGGGGGGCGGAGACCCAGTACTTC. The complete variable domain, with remaining parts taken from reference TRBV13 and TRBJ2-5, reads AAGVIQSPRHLIKEKRETATLKCYPIPRHDTVYWYQQGPGQDPQFLISFYEKMQSDKGSIPDRFSAQQFSDYHSELNMSSLELGDSALYFCASSFGGGAETQYFGPGTRLLVL.

The V call is TRBV7-9, the J call TRBJ1-1; D unresolved. Per the germline V gene, CDR1 is SEHNR and CDR2 is FQNEAQ (reference sequence). Trimming shortened V by 5 bases and J by 8 bases, and 6 bases separated the two germline ends. The CDR3 extends over 10 amino acids. CDR3 sequence reads: CASSAGEAFF. The CDR3 DNA follows: TGTGCCAGCAGCGCGGGGGAAGCTTTCTTT. Full variable domain (outside the CDR3, taken from reference TRBV7-9 and TRBJ1-1): DTGVSQNPRHKITKRGQNVTFRCDPISEHNRLYWYRQTLGQGPEFLTYFQNEAQLEKSRLLSDRFSAERPKGSFSTLEIQRTEQGDSAMYLCASSAGEAFFGQGTRLTVV.

V gene TRBV6-5 combines with J gene TRBJ1-1, with D tentatively TRBD1 (6 bases). Germline V gene lookup returns CDR1 MNHEY and CDR2 SVGAGI. The CDR3 covers 15 residues. The V gene lost 4 bases and the J gene lost 7 bases, with 19 bases spanning the gap. This CDR3 reads CASSSLGRGDLEAFF. The CDR3 DNA follows: TGTGCCAGCAGTTCCCTGGGCAGGGGAGATCTTGAAGCTTTCTTT.

This clone showed up just a few times. The chain uses TRBV5-4 and TRBJ1-1; D is unresolved. The CDR3 extends over 14 amino acids. Germline V lookup: CDR1 SGHNT, CDR2 YYREEE (reference sequence). Trimming took off 4 bases at V and 3 bases at J, with 13 bases between the two ends. As DNA, the CDR3 is TGTGCCAGCAGCCTGGGATGGAGGGACACTGAAGCTTTCTTT. Amino acid sequence: CASSLGWRDTEAFF.

This sequence joins TRBV5-1 and TRBJ2-6; 7 bases line up with TRBD1. Germline CDR1 reads SGHRS; CDR2 reads YFSETQ. The V and J ends lost 4 bases and 0 bases, in that order; junction bases with no gene match: 4. This CDR3 region has 16 residues. CDR3 bases: TGCGCCAGCAGCCTGACAGGGTTCTCTGGGGCCAACGTCCTGACTTTC. This codes for CASSLTGFSGANVLTF.

This chain uses TRBV2 with TRBJ1-3; possibly TRBD1 for D (5 bases). Deletions cut 2 bases from V and 0 bases from J, with 14 bases between. This CDR3 has 17 amino acids. CDR1 is SNHLY, CDR2 FYNNEI, per germline. The CDR3 DNA follows: TGTGCCAGCAGTGAACGGGCGGGGGGGTACTCTGGAAACACCATATATTTT. Translating gives CASSERAGGYSGNTIYF.

The chain has TRBV9 and TRBJ2-5, with a tentative D call TRBD2 (7 bases). From germline, CDR1 is SGDLS and CDR2 YYNGEE. The V and J ends lost 3 bases and 4 bases respectively, with 16 bases between them. The CDR3 covers 15 residues. The DNA for the CDR3 is TGTGCCAGCAGCGAGGGCGGGGGCCTCCGAGAGACCCAGTACTTC. Translated, it gives CASSEGGGLRETQYF.

V gene TRBV6-4 combines with J gene TRBJ2-3; 9 positions agree with TRBD1. CDR1 is MRHNA, CDR2 SNTAGT, per germline. There are 15 residues in the CDR3. Trimming cost V 0 bases and J 4 bases; bases outside gene matches: 2. In nucleotides, the CDR3 is TGTGCCAGCAGTGACTCGAGGACAGGGGCAGATACGCAGTATTTT. The encoded protein is CASSDSRTGADTQYF.

The V and J genes are TRBV5-8 and TRBJ2-5, with D tentatively TRBD1 (6 bases). V lost 4 bases to trimming and J lost 4 bases, with 17 bases between them. Germline CDR1 reads SGHTS; CDR2 reads YDEGEE. The CDR3 totals 15 residues. In nucleotides, the CDR3 is TGTGCCAGCAGCCGTCAGGGGCGTTTGGGAGAGACCCAGTACTTC. This sequence encodes CASSRQGRLGETQYF.

J is TRBJ2-3 and V is TRBV5-6; 8 bases align to TRBD2. The CDR3 loop spans 18 amino acids. After removal of 0 bases from V and 5 bases from J, the junction contained 14 bases not matched to a gene. Germline V CDR1 and CDR2: SGHDT, YYEEEE. The CDR3 loop is CASSLAWLSGSSKDTQYF. The CDR3 DNA reads as TGTGCCAGCAGCTTGGCCTGGTTGAGCGGGAGTTCAAAAGATACGCAGTATTTT.

The chain couples TRBV29-1 to TRBJ2-3; 9 bases map to TRBD2. V dropped 4 bases and J dropped 0; count of bases not matched to a gene: 2. The CDR3 has 14 residues. Germline-derived CDR1 and CDR2 are SQVTM and ANQGSEA. The CDR3 sequence is CSVATSGSTDTQYF. CDR3 bases: TGCAGCGTTGCGACTAGCGGCAGCACAGATACGCAGTATTTT.

CDR3 in DNA: TGTGCCAGCAGCTTAGACTCGAGGGGGTGGCAGTACTTC. This encodes CASSLDSRGWQYF. J is TRBJ2-7 and V is TRBV7-6; tentatively, D is TRBD1 (6 bases). The V end was cut by 1 base, the J end by 9 bases, with 13 bases between. This CDR3 comprises 13 residues. Germline V gene lookup returns CDR1 SGHVS and CDR2 FNYEAQ.

V and J are TRBV4-3 and TRBJ2-5; 13 nucleotides match TRBD2. The J call may be incorrect, as the DNA end agrees better with TRBJ2-7. The CDR3 sequence is 16 residues long. The germline gives CDR1 LGHNA, CDR2 YSLEER. The CDR3 DNA sequence: TGCGCCAGCAGCCCCTTGGGACTAGCGGGATCCCACGAGCAGTACTTC. Amino acids: CASSPLGLAGSHEQYF.

This chain links TRBV12-2 with TRBJ1-3; TRBD1 is taken as the D call from the table, unchecked against the DNA. TRBV12-2 is labeled a pseudogene. The CDR3 totals 16 residues. The chain's CDR3 is CASRPEGDRAGNTIYF. CDR3 nucleotide sequence: TGTGCAAGTCGCCCAGAGGGCGACAGGGCTGGAAACACCATATATTTT.

The gene calls are TRBV11-3 and TRBJ2-6; TRBD1 agrees at 10 bases. This CDR3 comprises 18 residues. V shed 5 bases, J shed 2 bases, and the junction held 9 bases outside the gene matches. The germline V gene encodes CDR1 SGHNT and CDR2 YENEEA. CDR3 amino acids: CASSERRQGATGANVLTF. The CDR3 bases are TGTGCCAGCAGCGAGAGAAGACAGGGGGCTACTGGGGCCAACGTCCTGACTTTC.

Note on this clone: Mismatch with germline at one junction end may stem from a read error. The J gene is TRBJ1-2, the V gene TRBV7-9, with D possibly TRBD1 on 6 matching bases. Germline loops: CDR1 SEHNR, CDR2 FQNEAQ (reference sequence). This CDR3 has 14 residues. The CDR3 region has the DNA TGTTCCAGCAGCCCACTAGGGGGTTCGGGAGGCTACACCTTC. It encodes CSSSPLGGSGGYTF.

The chain couples TRBV12-5 to TRBJ1-1; 8 bases match TRBD1. Per germline, CDR1 LGHNT and CDR2 FRNRAP. V lost 1 base and J lost 5; bases outside the gene matches: 9. This CDR3 comprises 16 residues. Here the CDR3 DNA reads TGTGCTAGTGGTTTGGGTAGGACAGGGACGGGAACTGAAGCTTTCTTT. Encoded protein: CASGLGRTGTGTEAFF.

This clone was seen a handful of times. The J gene is TRBJ2-1, the V gene TRBV5-3, with D possibly TRBD2 on 6 matching bases. TRBV5-3 is an open reading frame whose function is uncertain. This CDR3 is built from 22 residues. The V and J ends lost 7 bases and 4 bases respectively, with 39 bases between them. The CDR3 loop is CARGLTGASSQIQIHNYNEQFF. The CDR3 DNA reads TGTGCCAGAGGACTAACCGGGGCCTCTAGCCAAATTCAAATTCACAATTACAATGAGCAGTTCTTC.

This clone showed up many times. V usage is TRBV5-1 and J usage is TRBJ1-2; D is unresolved. CDR1 and CDR2 (germline): SGHRS, YFSETQ. This CDR3 region has 14 residues. With 4 bases removed from V and 4 bases from J, the gap between germline ends came to 14 bases. The CDR3 region has the DNA TGCGCCAGCAGCCCGAATGAACTCCTCTATGGCTACACCTTC. Encoded protein: CASSPNELLYGYTF.

V is TRBV20-1 and J is TRBJ1-1; D unclear. Germline V CDR1 and CDR2: DFQATT, SNEGSKA (reference sequence). The CDR3 has 10 residues. Trimming took 6 bases from V and 2 from J, leaving 4 bases between them. The DNA for the CDR3 is TGCAGTGCCTTAAACACTGAAGCTTTCTTT. The encoded protein is CSALNTEAFF.

The V gene is TRBV19, the J gene TRBJ2-3, with D possibly being TRBD1 (5 bases). CDR1 is LNHDA and CDR2 is SQIVND in the germline V gene (reference sequence). This CDR3 region has 16 residues. Between the trimmed V and J ends, which lost 5 bases and 2 bases, there was a span of 17 bases. The CDR3 is CASSRSGFYSTDTQYF. In nucleotides, the CDR3 is TGTGCCAGTAGTCGGTCAGGGTTCTATTCCACAGATACGCAGTATTTT. Full variable domain (rest looked up from reference TRBV19 and TRBJ2-3): DGGITQSPKYLFRKEGQNVTLSCEQNLNHDAMYWYRQDPGQGLRLIYYSQIVNDFQKGDIAEGYSVSREKKESFPLTVTSAQKNPTAFYLCASSRSGFYSTDTQYFGPGTRLTVL.

This rearrangement joins TRBV5-1 to TRBJ2-3; 7 nucleotides agree with TRBD2. This CDR3 comprises 15 residues. CDR1 is SGHRS, CDR2 YFSETQ, per germline. The V gene end was trimmed by 0 bases and the J gene end by 2 bases; junction bases not matched to a gene: 3. This CDR3 is CASSLDGGTTDTQYF. In DNA, the CDR3 is TGCGCCAGCAGCTTGGACGGGGGGACCACAGATACGCAGTATTTT.

This clone was seen only once. The chain uses TRBV7-6 and TRBJ2-2; possible D gene TRBD2, 6 bases. Germline V gene sequence: CDR1 SGHVS, CDR2 FNYEAQ. The CDR3 spans 15 residues. Trimming took 5 bases from V and 4 from J, leaving 14 bases between them. The CDR3 loop reads CASSRPGLSTGELFF. DNA for the CDR3: TGTGCCAGCAGCCGGCCGGGACTTTCCACCGGGGAGCTGTTTTTT.

There are a few counts of this clone. This rearrangement joins TRBV29-1 to TRBJ1-3, with no clear D. V dropped 4 bases and J dropped 4 bases, with 5 bases sitting between them. The CDR3 totals 11 residues. From germline, CDR1 is SQVTM and CDR2 ANQGSEA. CDR3 DNA sequence: TGCAGCGTTGTGTCGGGAAACACCATATATTTT. It codes for CSVVSGNTIYF.

The J gene is TRBJ1-1, the V gene TRBV15; D ambiguous. Deletions cut 0 bases from V and 5 bases from J, with 10 bases between. This CDR3 has 14 amino acids. The V gene's germline CDR1 is LNHNV and CDR2 YYDKDF (reference sequence). CDR3 sequence (DNA): TGTGCCACCAGCAGAGATTCGGGGTTTACTGAAGCTTTCTTT. Translating it yields CATSRDSGFTEAFF.

This clone was seen a handful of times. The chain recombines TRBV7-9 with TRBJ1-6; a weak D match, TRBD1 (6 bases). This CDR3 has 16 residues. V was shortened by 6 bases and J by 6 bases, with 18 bases between the two germline ends. Germline CDR1 is SEHNR and CDR2 is FQNEAQ (reference sequence). The CDR3, as DNA: TGTGCCAGCAGAGGACAGCCGACCGACTCTAATTCACCCCTCCACTTT. Residues: CASRGQPTDSNSPLHF.